This entry concerns a single T cell receptor beta chain. The data were taken from a study of blood T cell repertoires in COVID-19. Looking at the study overall: Resolution of symptoms, clearance, or two negative PCRs was present in recovered Cohort 3 donors.

Sequencing was performed with immunoSEQ multiplex PCR; in TCRdb, only in-frame clones are kept and a portion is missing. The data hold over 130,000 clones, with about 87% observed a single time. Germline V gene sequence: CDR1 MNHEY, CDR2 SMNVEV (reference sequence). Trimming took 3 bases from V and 7 from J, leaving 15 bases between them. The CDR3 is 14 amino acids. Participants had their cohort set by participant-reported clinical history. Sequenced: PBMCs or T cells enriched from blood (not recorded which). V is TRBV27 and J is TRBJ1-2, with D perhaps matching TRBD1 (5 bases). The source is a man aged 45-60 years in a cohort exposed to, infected with or recovered from COVID-19 (not recorded which). The CDR3 loop is CASSLATQGGGYTF. The CDR3 region has the DNA TGTGCCAGCAGTTTGGCGACCCAGGGAGGTGGCTACACCTTC.